These 25 T cell receptor beta chains came from one sample sequenced in a study of CD8+CD57+ T cells in acquired aplastic anemia. Using genomic DNA as the template, TCR beta VDJ and CDR3 profiling was carried out. TCRdb analysed the reads with MiXCR anew, one entry per CDR3 protein. The table shows some 70,000 distinct CDR3 sequences, with around half occurring only once. The sequenced sample consisted of sorted CD4+, CD8+, or CD8+CD57+ T cells (not recorded which) from PBMCs. All receptors derive from a human donor in good health, serving as a control.

The chain couples TRBV2 to TRBJ1-3, with TRBD1 identical over 10 bases. Germline V gene data show CDR1 as SNHLY and CDR2 as FYNNEI. J gave up 0 bases and V 10 bases, and 6 bases lay outside the gene matches. The CDR3 spans 15 residues. CDR3 coding DNA: TGTGCCACCGGGACAGGGGCCCTCTCTGGAAACACCATATATTTT. Its protein is CATGTGALSGNTIYF.

Comments on this clonotype: At one end, the junction sequence differs from germline, possibly due to a read error. The rearrangement links TRBV11-1 to TRBJ1-1; 12 bases fit TRBD1. This CDR3 has 16 amino acids. From germline, CDR1 is SGHAT and CDR2 FQDESV (reference sequence). The DNA of the CDR3 is TGTGCCAGCAGCCCGACCGGGACAGGGGGCTACACTGAAACTTTCTTT. Translated, it gives CASSPTGTGGYTETFF.

The rearrangement links TRBV15 to TRBJ1-2; unclear D gene. V lost 0 bases and J 3 bases, leaving 8 bases between the germline ends. This CDR3 has 14 residues. Germline loops: CDR1 LNHNV, CDR2 YYDKDF (reference sequence). CDR3 bases: TGTGCCACCAGCAGAGATCAAGCGGACTATGGCTACACCTTC. It encodes CATSRDQADYGYTF.

Ten or more counts support this clonotype. This sequence joins TRBV5-1 and TRBJ1-2, with a weak D call TRBD1 (6 bases). V lost 4 bases, J lost 0 bases, and 13 bases lay in between. Per germline, CDR1 SGHRS and CDR2 YFSETQ. This CDR3 contains 15 residues. CDR3 sequence (DNA): TGCGCCAGCAGCCATGGACAGTCTTCTAACTATGGCTACACCTTC. It is translated as CASSHGQSSNYGYTF.

The gene calls are TRBV4-1 and TRBJ2-2; 16 positions agree with TRBD2. The CDR3 spans 18 residues. With V trimmed by 6 bases and J by 4 bases, 8 bases remained unmatched. Germline CDR1 reads MGHRA; CDR2 reads YSYEKL. The CDR3 loop is CASSLGLAGGPGTGELFF. The CDR3 DNA sequence: TGCGCCAGCAGTCTGGGACTAGCGGGAGGGCCGGGCACCGGGGAGCTGTTTTTT.

V usage is TRBV7-9 and J usage is TRBJ2-7, with 9 bases aligning to TRBD1. CDR3 length: 15 residues. The germline CDR1 and CDR2 sequences are SEHNR and FQNEAQ (reference sequence). Trimming took 3 bases from V and 2 from J; bases not matched to a gene: 5. CDR3 loop: CASSLGTGGTYEQYF. In DNA form, the CDR3 reads TGTGCCAGCAGCTTGGGTACAGGGGGCACCTACGAGCAGTACTTC.

The sample holds a few counts of this clonotype. This rearrangement joins TRBV5-5 to TRBJ2-6, with D unresolved. This CDR3 spans 14 amino acids. CDR1 is SGHKS, CDR2 YYEKEE, per germline (reference sequence). Trimming cost V 7 bases and J 0 bases, with 8 bases left between them. The CDR3 loop reads CASLSLSGANVLTF. The CDR3 coding sequence is TGTGCCAGCCTTAGTCTCTCTGGGGCCAACGTCCTGACTTTC.

This clonotype was counted ten times or more. V gene TRBV12-3 or TRBV12-4 combines with J gene TRBJ2-7; unclear D gene. Trimming cost V 6 bases and J 2 bases, with 11 bases left between them. CDR3 length equals 13 residues. As DNA, the CDR3 is TGTGCCAGCAGCACTGGAACAGCCTACGAGCAGTACTTC. It encodes CASSTGTAYEQYF.

V usage is TRBV14 and J usage is TRBJ2-3, with 14 bases identical to TRBD2. J was trimmed by 8 bases and V by 4 bases; bases with no gene match: 5. Germline CDR1 is SGHDN and CDR2 is FVKESK. The CDR3 sequence is 15 residues long. The CDR3 region is CASSLGLAGGVTQYF. The CDR3 DNA reads TGTGCCAGCAGCCTCGGACTAGCGGGAGGTGTTACGCAGTATTTT.

In this sample, this clonotype turned up many times. In DNA, the CDR3 is TGTGCCAGCAGCTTTTCTGGACGGAACACCGGGGAGCTGTTTTTT. As protein: CASSFSGRNTGELFF. The chain joins TRBV7-2 to TRBJ2-2; D is unclear. The V gene's germline CDR1 is SGHTA and CDR2 FQGNSA. The CDR3 sequence is 15 residues long. Between the trimmed V and J ends, which lost 3 bases and 1 base, there was a span of 9 bases.

This rearrangement joins TRBV19 to TRBJ2-7, with D unclear. The V gene lost 3 bases and the J gene lost 4 bases, with 13 bases spanning the gap. The CDR3 is made up of 14 amino acids. Germline CDR1 and CDR2: LNHDA and SQIVND (reference sequence). CDR3 DNA sequence: TGTGCCAGTAGTATGGGCGAGAGGTCGTACGAGCAGTACTTC. This gives the protein CASSMGERSYEQYF.

The CDR3 DNA sequence: TGTGCCACGGCGCTTGATGCGGGGGCGCATAATTCACCCCTCCACTTT. Translation gives CATALDAGAHNSPLHF. This chain uses TRBV15 with TRBJ1-6, with a weak D call TRBD1 (6 bases). The CDR3 is 16 amino acids. Deletions cut 9 bases from V and 5 bases from J, with 20 bases between. Germline V CDR1 and CDR2: LNHNV, YYDKDF (reference sequence).

The chain joins TRBV19 to TRBJ1-5, with 9 positions matching TRBD1. Germline V gene data show CDR1 as LNHDA and CDR2 as SQIVND (reference sequence). The CDR3 spans 15 residues. V lost 6 bases, J lost 1 base, and 4 bases stayed unmatched. The CDR3 DNA sequence: TGTGCCAGTAGCTGGGACAGGGAGAGCAATCAGCCCCAGCATTTT. This encodes CASSWDRESNQPQHF.

This clonotype was seen ten or more times. This sequence joins TRBV27 and TRBJ1-6; 8 nucleotides agree with TRBD1. This CDR3 has 14 amino acids. Germline lookup yields CDR1 MNHEY and CDR2 SMNVEV (reference sequence). Germline trimming cut 6 bases from V and 10 bases from J; bases unmatched to any gene: 8. CDR3 nucleotides: TGTGCCAGCAGCAGCGGGACAGGACAATCACCCCTCCACTTT. It encodes CASSSGTGQSPLHF.

J is TRBJ2-5 and V is TRBV2; D is unresolved. The V end was cut by 4 bases, the J end by 6 bases, with 9 bases between. CDR3 size: 12 residues. The germline V gene has CDR1 SNHLY and CDR2 FYNNEI. CDR3 nucleotides: TGTGCCAGCAGTGCGGGCCCGCAGACCCAGTACTTC. Protein: CASSAGPQTQYF.

The table lists this clonotype with many counts. The V call is TRBV20-1, the J call TRBJ2-1; D possibly corresponds to TRBD1 (6 bases). Between the trimmed V and J ends, which lost 0 bases and 9 bases, there was a span of 18 bases. The CDR3 length is 15 residues. The germline gives CDR1 DFQATT, CDR2 SNEGSKA (reference sequence). The CDR3 region is CSARESGSLRGEQFF. The CDR3, as DNA: TGCAGTGCTAGAGAGTCGGGCTCGCTCAGGGGTGAGCAGTTCTTC.

This clonotype is labeled large. The genes are TRBV20-1 and TRBJ2-7, with TRBD2 matching over 8 bases. CDR3 length: 12 amino acids. V shed 5 bases, J shed 6 bases, and the junction held 6 bases outside the gene matches. Germline V lookup: CDR1 DFQATT, CDR2 SNEGSKA (reference sequence). The CDR3 loop is CSAWTSLSEQYF. For the CDR3, the DNA is TGCAGTGCTTGGACTAGCTTAAGCGAGCAGTACTTC.

The chain joins TRBV19 to TRBJ1-6; 8 positions match TRBD1. The germline V gene encodes CDR1 LNHDA and CDR2 SQIVND (reference sequence). The J segment lost 10 bases and the V segment lost 1 base, leaving 9 bases of the junction unmatched. CDR3 length: 16 amino acids. CDR3 coding DNA: TGTGCCAGTAGTATAGGGGTGGACAGGGTTGGATCACCCCTCCACTTT. Protein product: CASSIGVDRVGSPLHF.

As to this clonotype: The junction departs from the called germline gene at one end, perhaps through a read error. This CDR3 is CAGSQDVQVSGANVLTF. CDR3 sequence (DNA): TGCGCCGGCAGCCAAGATGTCCAGGTCTCTGGGGCCAACGTCCTGACTTTC. The rearrangement joins TRBV4-1 to TRBJ2-6; D is unclear. CDR3 length: 17 residues. In germline, CDR1 is MGHRA, CDR2 YSYEKL.

This clonotype was recorded at least ten times. The gene calls are TRBV20-1 and TRBJ1-6; 7 nucleotides agree with TRBD1. Germline V lookup: CDR1 DFQATT, CDR2 SNEGSKA (reference sequence). CDR3 length: 15 residues. Losses at the gene ends were 3 bases for V and 3 bases for J; bases not matched to a gene: 5. The CDR3 coding sequence is TGCAGTGCTAGGGCGCCAGGGGGCTATAATTCACCCCTCCACTTT. This encodes CSARAPGGYNSPLHF.

This clonotype has a count of ten or more. J is TRBJ2-7 and V is TRBV19; D not resolved. Trimming cost V 1 base and J 2 bases, with 3 bases left between them. The length of the CDR3 is 12 residues. Germline loops: CDR1 LNHDA, CDR2 SQIVND (reference sequence). Written as DNA, the CDR3 is TGTGCCAGTAGTATAGTTCCCTACGAGCAGTACTTC. It yields the protein CASSIVPYEQYF.

This clonotype showed up just a few times. This chain joins TRBV2 and TRBJ2-5; 8 bases match TRBD2. V was clipped by 6 bases and J by 4 bases; unmatched bases: 1. This CDR3 has 12 amino acids. The germline gives CDR1 SNHLY, CDR2 FYNNEI. The CDR3 protein is CASSTSGETQYF. CDR3 DNA sequence: TGTGCCAGCAGCACTAGCGGAGAGACCCAGTACTTC. The full variable domain, in which reference TRBV2 and TRBJ2-5 provide the parts outside the CDR3, is EPEVTQTPSHQVTQMGQEVILRCVPISNHLYFYWYRQILGQKVEFLVSFYNNEISEKSEIFDDQFSVERPDGSNFTLKIRSTKLEDSAMYFCASSTSGETQYFGPGTRLLVL.

This clonotype was observed many times. V usage is TRBV4-2 and J usage is TRBJ1-1; TRBD1 might be the D (5 bases). Trimming pared 4 bases from V and 3 bases from J, leaving 12 bases between. The CDR3 totals 14 residues. Germline values: CDR1 LGHNA, CDR2 YNFKEQ. The CDR3 nucleotides read TGTGCCAGCAGCCCACTAAGGGGAGACACTGAAGCTTTCTTT. This codes for CASSPLRGDTEAFF.

This clonotype was seen at least ten times. CDR3 residues: CAWTWTVNTEAFF. CDR3 bases: TGTGCCTGGACCTGGACGGTGAACACTGAAGCTTTCTTT. The V call is TRBV30, the J call TRBJ1-1; D unresolved. Trimming pared 4 bases from V and 0 bases from J, leaving 9 bases between. This CDR3 region has 13 residues. The germline V gene encodes CDR1 GTSNPN and CDR2 SVGIG (reference sequence).

The V and J genes are TRBV20-1 and TRBJ2-5; D is possibly TRBD1 or TRBD2 (5 bases each). CDR1 and CDR2 (germline): DFQATT, SNEGSKA (reference sequence). This CDR3 has 13 residues. The CDR3 here is CARGSRSQETQYF. In DNA form, the CDR3 reads TGCGCGAGGGGCAGCAGAAGCCAAGAGACCCAGTACTTC.